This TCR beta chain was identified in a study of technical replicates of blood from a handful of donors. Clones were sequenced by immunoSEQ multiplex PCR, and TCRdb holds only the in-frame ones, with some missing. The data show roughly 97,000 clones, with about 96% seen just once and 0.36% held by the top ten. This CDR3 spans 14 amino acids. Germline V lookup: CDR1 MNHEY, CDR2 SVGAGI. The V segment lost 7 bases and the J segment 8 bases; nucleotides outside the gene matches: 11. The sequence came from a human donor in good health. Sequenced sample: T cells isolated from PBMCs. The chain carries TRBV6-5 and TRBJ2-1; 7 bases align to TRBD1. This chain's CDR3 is CASTKTGHRDEQFF. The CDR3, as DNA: TGTGCCAGCACGAAGACAGGGCATAGGGATGAGCAGTTCTTC.